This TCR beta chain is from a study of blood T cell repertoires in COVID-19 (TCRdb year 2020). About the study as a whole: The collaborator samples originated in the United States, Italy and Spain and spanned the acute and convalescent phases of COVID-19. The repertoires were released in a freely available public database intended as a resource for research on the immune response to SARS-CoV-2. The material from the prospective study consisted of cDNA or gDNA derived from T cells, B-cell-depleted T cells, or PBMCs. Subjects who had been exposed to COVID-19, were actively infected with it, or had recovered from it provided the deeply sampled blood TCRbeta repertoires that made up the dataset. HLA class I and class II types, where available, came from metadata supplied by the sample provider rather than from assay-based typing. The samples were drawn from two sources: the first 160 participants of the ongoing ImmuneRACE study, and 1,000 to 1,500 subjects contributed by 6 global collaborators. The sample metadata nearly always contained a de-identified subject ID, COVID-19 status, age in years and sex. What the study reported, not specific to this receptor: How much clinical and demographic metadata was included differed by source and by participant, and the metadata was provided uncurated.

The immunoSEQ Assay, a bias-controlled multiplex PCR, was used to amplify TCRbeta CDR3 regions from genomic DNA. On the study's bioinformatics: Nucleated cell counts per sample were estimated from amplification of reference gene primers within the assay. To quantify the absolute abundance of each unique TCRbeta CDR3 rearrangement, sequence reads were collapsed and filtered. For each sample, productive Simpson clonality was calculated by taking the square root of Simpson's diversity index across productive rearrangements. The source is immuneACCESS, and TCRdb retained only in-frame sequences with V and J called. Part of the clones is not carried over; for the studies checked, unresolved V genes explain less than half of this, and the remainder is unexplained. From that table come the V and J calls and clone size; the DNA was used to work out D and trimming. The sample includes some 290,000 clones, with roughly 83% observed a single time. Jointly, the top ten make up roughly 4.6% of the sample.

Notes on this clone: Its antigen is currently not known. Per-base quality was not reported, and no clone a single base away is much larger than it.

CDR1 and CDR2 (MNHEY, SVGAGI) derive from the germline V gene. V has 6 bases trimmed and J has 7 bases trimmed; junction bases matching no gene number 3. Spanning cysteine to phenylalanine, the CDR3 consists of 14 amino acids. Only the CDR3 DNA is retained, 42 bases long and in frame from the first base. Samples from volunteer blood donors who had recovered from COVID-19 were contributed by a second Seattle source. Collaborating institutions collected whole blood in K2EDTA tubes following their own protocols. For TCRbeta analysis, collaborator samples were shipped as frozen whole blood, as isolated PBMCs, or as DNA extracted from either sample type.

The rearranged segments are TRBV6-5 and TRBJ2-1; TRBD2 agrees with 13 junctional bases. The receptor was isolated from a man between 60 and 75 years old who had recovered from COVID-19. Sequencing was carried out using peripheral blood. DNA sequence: TGTGCCAGCAGAGGACTAGCGGGAGCAAATGAGCAGTTCTTC. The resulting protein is CASRGLAGANEQFF.